The clone carrying this TCR beta chain appeared a single time. The antigen remains undetermined. The DNA input per sorted-subset replicate PCR was 150 to 200 ng, corresponding to some 30,000 T cell genomes. Data came from immunoSEQ multiplex PCR; TCRdb stores just in-frame clones and leaves some out. Among about 2 million clones listed, approximately 94% were seen once. Naivety among CD8 cells was defined by CD45RO negativity and positive CCR7 selection, thereby excluding terminally differentiated effector memory CD45RA+ cells. This sample stems from a study of shared clonotypes between healthy human individuals. Study as a whole: Each donor's CD8 memory used one plate, CD8 naive two, each CD4 subset three.

Points from the study as a whole: Among donors, clonotype sharing was expected to be affected by sequencing depth.

V was cut by 1 base and J by 3 bases, with 15 bases left in between. This CDR3 has 16 residues. Germline CDR1 is SGHTA and CDR2 is FQGNSA. Sequencing was performed on naive CD8+ T cells sorted from blood. The sequence derives from a man aged 18 to 35 in good health. J is TRBJ1-1 and V is TRBV7-2; TRBD1 is a possible D gene (5 bases). The CDR3 nucleotides are TGTGCCAGCAGCTTAGTTCCCCAGGGTCGGGACACTGAAGCTTTCTTT. Translating it yields CASSLVPQGRDTEAFF.